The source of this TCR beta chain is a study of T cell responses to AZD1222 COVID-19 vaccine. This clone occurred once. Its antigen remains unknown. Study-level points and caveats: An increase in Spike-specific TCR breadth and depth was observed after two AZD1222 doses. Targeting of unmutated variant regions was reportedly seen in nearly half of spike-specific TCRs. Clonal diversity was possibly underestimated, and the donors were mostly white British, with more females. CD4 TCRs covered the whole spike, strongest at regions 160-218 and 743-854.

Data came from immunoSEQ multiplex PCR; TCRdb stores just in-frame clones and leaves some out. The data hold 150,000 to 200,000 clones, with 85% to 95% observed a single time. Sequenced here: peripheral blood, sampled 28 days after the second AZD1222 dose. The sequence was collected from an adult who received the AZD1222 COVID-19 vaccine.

CDR3 loop: CASSDARRGADGYTF. Written as DNA, the CDR3 is TGCGCCAGCAGTGACGCCCGCAGGGGCGCCGATGGCTACACCTTC. The chain carries TRBV10-2 and TRBJ1-2; a weak D match, TRBD1 (6 bases). V was cut by 3 bases and J by 6 bases, with 17 bases left in between. There are 15 residues in the CDR3. Germline V gene sequence: CDR1 WSHSY, CDR2 SAAADI.